A selection of T cell receptor beta chains follows, all from one sample in a study of pediatric ulcerative colitis. The repertoire was sequenced with immunoSEQ multiplex PCR; TCRdb's copy has only in-frame clones and lacks some. The sample shows 30,000 to 45,000 clones, around 73% of them seen only once. Sequenced sample: gut tissue. These receptors all come from a boy aged 10-17 years with moderate ulcerative colitis. Each CDR3 is given with its conserved first and last residue. D genes are given only for firm matches. The listing skips clone size in some rows; elsewhere it reads once, few, many or a size class.

.	.	TRBV5-1	TRBJ2-1	CASSLGFNEQFF	TGCGCCAGCAGCTTGGGCTTCAATGAGCAGTTCTTC
TRBD1	few	TRBV18	TRBJ2-1	CASSPPTGQGVYNEQFF	TGTGCCAGCTCACCACCAACGGGACAGGGCGTCTACAATGAGCAGTTCTTC
.	once	TRBV11-2	TRBJ2-5	CASSLGLPGKETQYF	TGTGCCAGCAGCTTAGGCCTCCCCGGGAAAGAGACCCAGTACTTC
TRBD1	.	TRBV7-2	TRBJ1-6	CASSPRDRGSPLHF	TGTGCCAGCAGCCCCCGGGACAGGGGTTCACCCCTCCACTTT
.	.	TRBV2	TRBJ1-1	CASSEGGGGNTEAFF	TGTGCCAGCAGTGAAGGAGGCGGGGGGAACACTGAAGCTTTCTTT
.	few	TRBV5-8	TRBJ1-2	CASSLMGRDGGYTF	TGTGCCAGCAGCTTGATGGGCAGGGACGGAGGCTACACCTTC
.	.	TRBV4-2	TRBJ1-5	CASSQEIVMDSFYSNQPQHF	TGTGCCAGCAGCCAAGAAATAGTGATGGACAGCTTTTATAGCAATCAGCCCCAGCATTTT
TRBD2	.	TRBV5-6	TRBJ2-1	CASSLAWTSGYNEQFF	TGTGCCAGCAGCTTGGCATGGACTAGCGGCTACAATGAGCAGTTCTTC
.	few	TRBV10-1	TRBJ1-2	CATPSYGYTF	TGCGCCACGCCATCTTATGGCTACACCTTC
TRBD1	.	TRBV7-6	TRBJ1-3	CASSKGQLSGNTIYF	TGTGCCAGCAGCAAGGGACAGCTTTCTGGAAACACCATATATTTT
.	.	TRBV25-1	TRBJ2-5	CASSEWEETQYF	TGTGCCAGCAGTGAATGGGAAGAGACCCAGTACTTC
TRBD2	.	TRBV5-1	TRBJ2-3	CASSLISGSPTDTQYF	TGCGCCAGCAGCTTGATAAGCGGGAGTCCCACAGATACGCAGTATTTT
.	.	TRBV6-1	TRBJ2-5	CASSERGVETQYF	TGTGCCAGCAGTGAACGCGGGGTGGAGACCCAGTACTTC
.	once	TRBV25-1	TRBJ2-7	CASSEYQGREQYF	TGTGCCAGCAGTGAATACCAGGGGCGGGAGCAGTACTTC
.	.	TRBV2	TRBJ2-5	CASSVSTAQYF	TGTGCCAGCAGTGTTAGCACGGCCCAGTACTTC
TRBD1	.	TRBV10-3	TRBJ2-1	CAIRDRGGYNEQFF	TGTGCCATCAGGGACAGGGGGGGCTACAATGAGCAGTTCTTC
.	.	TRBV6-6	TRBJ2-5	CASSYGAISQETQYF	TGTGCCAGCAGTTACGGGGCCATCAGTCAAGAGACCCAGTACTTC
.	once	TRBV30	TRBJ2-3	CALERWRLTDTQYF	TGTGCTCTAGAACGTTGGCGGCTCACAGATACGCAGTATTTT